This is a list of T cell receptor beta chains from one sample in a study of blood T cell repertoires in COVID-19. Data came from immunoSEQ multiplex PCR; TCRdb stores just in-frame clones and leaves some out. Among 260,000 or so clones listed, 65% to 85% were seen once. The sequencing sample was made of peripheral blood. The receptors were sampled from a man of 80 years or more with acute or convalescent COVID-19. The CDR3 runs from the conserved cysteine through the conserved F or W. A D gene is named only where the DNA matches it firmly. Only some rows state a clone size, as once, few, many or a class for expanded clones.

TRBD1 - TRBJ2-6 TRBV6-1 TGTGCCAGCAGTGAACGGTGGACAGGGGGCTCTGGGGCCAACGTCCTGACTTTC CASSERWTGGSGANVLTF
TRBD1 - TRBJ2-7 TRBV27 TGTGCCAGCAGGGGGGGGGACAGGGTGTTCCACGAGCAGTACTTC CASRGGDRVFHEQYF
TRBD1 - TRBJ2-7 TRBV30 TGTGCCGAAAGCACAGGGGCCTCCTACGAGCAGTACTTC CAESTGASYEQYF
TRBD1 - TRBJ2-2 TRBV5-1 TGCGCCAGCACCCCCGGGACAGGAGAGTCCGGGGAGCTGTTTTTT CASTPGTGESGELFF
- few TRBJ2-5 TRBV18 TGTGCCAGCTCACCCCCAACGGTATGGGAGACCCAGTACTTC CASSPPTVWETQYF
- - TRBJ2-7 TRBV5-1 TGCGCCAGCAGCTCAGGGACCTACGAGCAGTACTTC CASSSGTYEQYF
- once TRBJ2-3 TRBV29-1 TGCAGCTCCGGGGGAGATACGCAGTATTTT CSSGGDTQYF
- - TRBJ1-1 TRBV28 TGTGCCAGCAGTCCACTCCAGACAGGCCAACCCGAAGCTTTCTTT CASSPLQTGQPEAFF
TRBD1 - TRBJ1-5 TRBV2 TGTGCCAGCAAGGCCGGGACAGGGGTTTATAGCAATCAGCCCCAGCATTTT CASKAGTGVYSNQPQHF
- - TRBJ1-1 TRBV10-2 TGCGCCAGTGCCGCAGGGCAGACCACTGAAGCTTTCTTT CASAAGQTTEAFF
TRBD2 - TRBJ2-3 TRBV10-3 TGTGCCATCAGTGAAGGTCGGGAGGGTCCAGATACGCAGTATTTT CAISEGREGPDTQYF
- once TRBJ2-2 TRBV18 TGTGCCAGCTCACTTCCCCGCAGGGGCACCGGGGAGCTGTTTTTT CASSLPRRGTGELFF
- - TRBJ2-6 TRBV19 TGTGCCCCCACACCTGGGGCCAACGTCCTGACTTTC CAPTPGANVLTF
- - TRBJ1-4 TRBV4-1 TGCGCCAGCAGCCAAGGATTAACAGGAACCCCAACTAATGAAAAACTGTTTTTT CASSQGLTGTPTNEKLFF
- few TRBJ1-6 TRBV6-6 TGTGCCAGCAGACAGGACAGTACCTATAATTCACCCCTCCACTTT CASRQDSTYNSPLHF
- - TRBJ2-1 TRBV6-6 TGTGCCAGCAGTTACCAGGGTTGGAATGAGCAGTTCTTC CASSYQGWNEQFF
- - TRBJ2-3 TRBV20-1 TGCAGTGCCCCAAGCACAGATACGCAGTATTTT CSAPSTDTQYF
TRBD2 medium-sized TRBJ2-5 TRBV27 TGTGCCAGCAGTCCATCATCCTACCGGGAGGGTCAAGAGACCCAGTACTTC CASSPSSYREGQETQYF
TRBD1 - TRBJ1-2 TRBV6-1 TGTGCCAGCAGTGGTCGGCTCGGGACAGGGCACTATGGCTACACCTTC CASSGRLGTGHYGYTF
TRBD2 - TRBJ2-7 TRBV30 TGTGCCTGGAGTCGGGGGACTAGCTACGAGCAGTACTTC CAWSRGTSYEQYF
TRBD1 few TRBJ1-5 TRBV15 TGTGCCACCAGCAGAGAACAGGGGAGCAATCAGCCCCAGCATTTT CATSREQGSNQPQHF
TRBD1 - TRBJ1-2 TRBV6-5 TGTGCCAGCAGTTCGCAGGGGGCAACTAGCTATGGCTACACCTTC CASSSQGATSYGYTF
TRBD2 - TRBJ2-7 TRBV28 TGTGCCAGCAGTCGAGCGGGGGTAGGGGGCGAGCAGTACTTC CASSRAGVGGEQYF
TRBD1 - TRBJ1-6 TRBV2 TGTGCCAGCAGCAGGACAGGAGGGAGCGCCTATAATTCACCCCTCCACTTT CASSRTGGSAYNSPLHF
- - TRBJ1-5 TRBV6-6 TGTGCCAGCAGGGAGACAGTCCAGCCCCAGCATTTT CASRETVQPQHF
TRBD1 once TRBJ1-4 TRBV19 TGTGCCAGTAGTCGGACAGGGATAGCAACTAATGAAAAACTGTTTTTT CASSRTGIATNEKLFF
TRBD2 few TRBJ2-7 TRBV5-1 TGCGCCAGCAGCTTGAGGAGCGGGAGATCAGGCGAGCAGTACTTC CASSLRSGRSGEQYF
TRBD1 - TRBJ1-6 TRBV10-3 TGTGCCATCAGTGGTGGGACAGGGAAAAATTCACCCCTCCACTTT CAISGGTGKNSPLHF
TRBD1 - TRBJ2-7 TRBV18 TGTGCCAGCTCACCGGACAGGGATCCCTACGAGCAGTACTTC CASSPDRDPYEQYF
- - TRBJ2-1 TRBV6-4 TGTGCCAGCAGTTTACAGGCCGGCTCCTACAATGAGCAGTTCTTC CASSLQAGSYNEQFF
- - TRBJ1-5 TRBV7-2 TGTGCCAGCAGCTTATCAGGGGCCCTCAATCAGCCCCAGCATTTT CASSLSGALNQPQHF
- once TRBJ1-3 TRBV18 TGTGCCAGCTCACCACGCGGAGACTCTGGAAACACCATATATTTT CASSPRGDSGNTIYF
- few TRBJ1-1 TRBV6-5 TGTGCCAGCAGGTGGGGCACCACTGAAGCTTTCTTT CASRWGTTEAFF
- - TRBJ2-1 TRBV11-3 TGTGCCAGCAGCCGCGAGGGAAGCTCCTACAATGAGCAGTTCTTC CASSREGSSYNEQFF
- - TRBJ1-6 TRBV10-3 TGTGCCATCAGTGAGGGCCCCCCCGCGAGGAATTCACCCCTCCACTTT CAISEGPPARNSPLHF
TRBD1 - TRBJ1-1 TRBV13 TGTGCCAGCAGCCGAACAGGGGGGAACACTGAAGCTTTCTTT CASSRTGGNTEAFF
- - TRBJ2-3 TRBV18 TGTGCCAGCTCACCACCTCCTAGCGACCCTTGGGTCGATACGCAGTATTTT CASSPPPSDPWVDTQYF
TRBD2 - TRBJ2-3 TRBV9 TGTGCCAGCAGCGTAGGTAATAGCGGGAGTTCGGATACGCAGTATTTT CASSVGNSGSSDTQYF
- - TRBJ1-1 TRBV19 TGTGCCAGTAGTACCCCCTCGAGTGAAGCTTTCTTT CASSTPSSEAFF
TRBD1 - TRBJ1-2 TRBV5-4 TGTGCCAGCAGCCTGAGACAGGGTTCCAACTATGGCTACACCTTC CASSLRQGSNYGYTF
TRBD1 - TRBJ2-7 TRBV11-2 TGTGCCAGCAGCTTAGAATCCCCGGGACAGGGGTACTACGAGCAGTACTTC CASSLESPGQGYYEQYF
TRBD2 - TRBJ2-5 TRBV28 TGTGCCAGCAGTTTAGCCTTGGCGGGAGGTGAGACCCAGTACTTC CASSLALAGGETQYF
- - TRBJ2-7 TRBV3-1/TRBV3-2 TGTGCCAGCAGCCAACACAGCGGCTACGAGCAGTACTTC CASSQHSGYEQYF
TRBD1 - TRBJ2-5 TRBV29-1 TGCAGCGTTGAGGGGACAGGGACGGGCGAGACCCAGTACTTC CSVEGTGTGETQYF
TRBD1 - TRBJ2-7 TRBV6-6 TGTGCCAGCAGAACCAATTACAGGGGTGTGCAGTACTTC CASRTNYRGVQYF
TRBD1 - TRBJ2-5 TRBV4-2 TGTGCCAGCAGCCAAGTGGCAGGGGGCGAAGAGACCCAGTACTTC CASSQVAGGEETQYF
- - TRBJ1-2 TRBV2 TGTGCCAGCAGCCTCTTGGGGACACTCTATGGCTACACCTTC CASSLLGTLYGYTF
- once TRBJ1-2 TRBV3-1/TRBV3-2 TGTGCCAGCAGCCAAGAGGTACAGGGCAGTGGCTACACCTTC CASSQEVQGSGYTF
- few TRBJ1-5 TRBV7-8 TGTGCCAGCAGCTTAGAGCAGGGAGGGTTCAATCAGCCCCAGCATTTT CASSLEQGGFNQPQHF
TRBD1 few TRBJ1-2 TRBV7-6 TGTGCCAGCAGCCTTACAGGGGAAGGCTACACCTTC CASSLTGEGYTF